The 30 T cell receptor beta chains presented below share a single source sample, sequenced in a study of CD8 T cells in acute hepatitis C reinfection. Time point given: naive CD8 control sorted from an acute-time-point sample. Generated by immunoSEQ multiplex PCR, the TCRdb table keeps only in-frame clones and is missing some. Of tens of thousands of clones in the sample, roughly 88% were seen once. The sample taken for sequencing was naive CD8+ T cells from PBMCs. The receptors originated from a woman under 30 who spontaneously cleared hepatitis C infection.

The chain is built from TRBV27 and TRBJ2-2; 8 bases are shared with TRBD1. CDR1 and CDR2 (germline): MNHEY, SMNVEV (reference sequence). This CDR3 has 15 amino acids. V dropped 3 bases and J dropped 1; count of bases not matched to a gene: 1. This CDR3 is CASSFGTGNTGELFF. The CDR3 coding sequence is TGTGCCAGCAGTTTTGGGACAGGGAACACCGGGGAGCTGTTTTTT.

In this sample, this clone turned up once. The chain uses TRBV5-1 and TRBJ2-7; no firm D call. Looked up from germline, CDR1 is SGHRS and CDR2 is YFSETQ. Between the trimmed V and J ends, which lost 4 bases and 0 bases, there was a span of 8 bases. CDR3 length equals 13 residues. Here the CDR3 reads CASSPGSSYEQYF. For the CDR3, the DNA is TGCGCCAGCAGCCCGGGTAGCTCCTACGAGCAGTACTTC.

The rearrangement joins TRBV27 to TRBJ1-5, with 10 positions matching TRBD1. CDR3 length: 15 amino acids. Germline values: CDR1 MNHEY, CDR2 SMNVEV (reference sequence). The V and J ends lost 11 bases and 2 bases, in that order; junction bases with no gene match: 9. CDR3 nucleotides: TGTGCCGGGAGACAGGGGGCGCGAGGCAATCAGCCCCAGCATTTT. It is translated as CAGRQGARGNQPQHF.

V gene TRBV27 combines with J gene TRBJ1-2; 11 nucleotides align to TRBD1. With 7 bases clipped from V and 7 bases from J, the junction kept 14 bases outside the gene matches. The CDR3 totals 16 residues. CDR1 is MNHEY, CDR2 SMNVEV, per germline (reference sequence). In DNA, the CDR3 is TGTGCCAGCACCACCTTCTACCGGGACAGGGGGTCTGGCTACACCTTC. It codes for CASTTFYRDRGSGYTF.

This clone was recorded only once. The chain joins TRBV4-2 to TRBJ2-7, with a possible D match to TRBD1 (6 bases). Trimming took off 3 bases at V and 6 bases at J, with 18 bases between the two ends. The germline V gene encodes CDR1 LGHNA and CDR2 YNFKEQ. This CDR3 region has 15 residues. In DNA form, the CDR3 reads TGTGCCAGCAGCCAGATAAGGACAGCCGAGGGCGAGCAGTACTTC. Its protein product is CASSQIRTAEGEQYF.

The chain joins TRBV12-5 to TRBJ1-1; no definite D call. Deletions cut 2 bases from V and 0 bases from J, with 16 bases between. In germline, CDR1 is LGHNT, CDR2 FRNRAP. CDR3 size: 17 residues. CDR3 sequence: CASGLLLGRIMNTEAFF. In DNA, the CDR3 is TGTGCTAGTGGTTTGCTACTTGGTAGAATCATGAACACTGAAGCTTTCTTT.

This chain connects TRBV10-1 to TRBJ2-5, with 11 bases that match TRBD2. CDR3 length equals 16 residues. Germline V gene lookup returns CDR1 WNHNN and CDR2 SYGVQD (reference sequence). The V and J ends lost 5 bases and 2 bases, in that order; junction bases with no gene match: 7. CDR3 sequence (DNA): TGCGCCAGCAGTCCCGGGACTAGCGGTCCTCAAGAGACCCAGTACTTC. Translated, it gives CASSPGTSGPQETQYF.

This chain joins TRBV27 and TRBJ2-7; D might be TRBD2 (7 bases). The CDR3 runs 11 residues. CDR1 MNHEY and CDR2 SMNVEV come from the germline V gene (reference sequence). The V end was cut by 6 bases, the J end by 6 bases, with 9 bases between. As DNA, the CDR3 is TGTGCCAGCAGGAGGGGGGGCGAGCAGTACTTC. Encoded protein: CASRRGGEQYF.

This CDR3 reads CASRPPGQQETQYF. The DNA for the CDR3 is TGTGCCAGCCGCCCCCCAGGCCAACAAGAGACCCAGTACTTC. The V call is TRBV27, the J call TRBJ2-5; no clear D gene. Germline CDR1 MNHEY, CDR2 SMNVEV (reference sequence). The V and J ends lost 8 bases and 2 bases respectively, with 15 bases between them. CDR3 length: 14 residues.

The rearrangement uses TRBV9 and TRBJ1-1; D ambiguous. The CDR3 is made up of 15 amino acids. The V end was cut by 0 bases, the J end by 5 bases, with 14 bases between. CDR1 and CDR2 from the germline V gene are SGDLS and YYNGEE. CDR3 loop: CASSVGSGLRTEAFF. CDR3 bases: TGTGCCAGCAGCGTAGGTTCAGGTTTGAGAACTGAAGCTTTCTTT.

The chain recombines TRBV6-5 with TRBJ2-3, with no clear D. The V and J ends lost 3 bases and 3 bases respectively, with 10 bases between them. Per the germline V gene, CDR1 is MNHEY and CDR2 is SVGAGI. The CDR3 totals 14 residues. The DNA for the CDR3 is TGTGCCAGCAGTTATGCTCTGGGGACAGATACGCAGTATTTT. This codes for CASSYALGTDTQYF.

This chain connects TRBV6-6 to TRBJ1-1; D gene uncertain. V was clipped by 4 bases and J by 3 bases, with 3 bases between them. The germline CDR1 and CDR2 sequences are MNHNY and SVGAGI (reference sequence). The CDR3 covers 11 residues. CDR3 bases: TGTGCCAGCAGTTCTTACACTGAAGCTTTCTTT. It codes for CASSSYTEAFF.

The gene calls are TRBV7-8 and TRBJ1-1, with unresolved D. This CDR3 contains 12 residues. The germline CDR1 and CDR2 sequences are SGHVS and FQNEAQ. V gave up 5 bases and J gave up 6 bases, with 10 bases separating them. The CDR3 sequence is CASSLGRAEAFF. CDR3 DNA: TGTGCCAGCAGCCTCGGGCGAGCTGAAGCTTTCTTT.

This rearrangement joins TRBV7-9 to TRBJ2-7, with D possibly being TRBD2 (6 bases). V was pared by 3 bases and J by 6 bases, with 12 bases between. The CDR3 has 13 residues. From germline, CDR1 is SEHNR and CDR2 FQNEAQ (reference sequence). As DNA, the CDR3 is TGTGCCAGCAGCTTCCGGGACTCTCGCGAGCAGTACTTC. This codes for CASSFRDSREQYF.

This rearrangement joins TRBV29-1 to TRBJ2-7; weak D call: TRBD2 (5 bases). V lost 1 base and J lost 7, with 14 bases in between. Germline CDR1 reads SQVTM; CDR2 reads ANQGSEA. This CDR3 has 13 amino acids. The chain's CDR3 is CSVEVRAIREQYF. DNA of the CDR3: TGCAGCGTTGAAGTGCGGGCTATCAGGGAGCAGTACTTC.

This clone was observed a handful of times. This rearrangement joins TRBV12-5 to TRBJ2-7; the match to TRBD1 covers 7 bases. The CDR3 loop spans 15 amino acids. The J segment lost 0 bases and the V segment lost 6 bases, leaving 8 bases of the junction unmatched. Germline CDR1 and CDR2: LGHNT and FRNRAP. The CDR3 DNA follows: TGTGCTAGTGGGGCAGGGGGTTTCCTCTCCTACGAGCAGTACTTC. This codes for CASGAGGFLSYEQYF.

The chain couples TRBV27 to TRBJ1-2; D possibly corresponds to TRBD1 (5 bases). This CDR3 is built from 14 residues. The germline V and J ends were trimmed by 4 bases and 3 bases, with 12 bases remaining between them. From germline, CDR1 is MNHEY and CDR2 SMNVEV (reference sequence). The CDR3 DNA is TGTGCCAGCAGTTCAGACGACAGCGACTATGGCTACACCTTC. Translation gives CASSSDDSDYGYTF.

The chain carries TRBV6-5 and TRBJ2-2; D gene uncertain. The germline gives CDR1 MNHEY, CDR2 SVGAGI. This CDR3 has 14 residues. Trimming took off 5 bases at V and 6 bases at J, with 13 bases between the two ends. The CDR3 DNA reads as TGTGCCAGCAGTACCCGTTCTGAGGCCGGGGAGCTGTTTTTT. This encodes CASSTRSEAGELFF.

J is TRBJ1-2 and V is TRBV30; 8 positions agree with TRBD1. Germline V CDR1 and CDR2: GTSNPN, SVGIG (reference sequence). V lost 1 base to trimming and J lost 3 bases; unmatched junction nucleotides: 10. The CDR3 contains 16 residues. The CDR3: CAWSDRSGGFYYGYTF. The DNA for the CDR3 is TGTGCCTGGAGTGACCGTTCAGGGGGCTTTTACTATGGCTACACCTTC. Full variable domain (remainder filled in from reference TRBV30 and TRBJ1-2): SQTIHQWPATLVQPVGSPLSLECTVEGTSNPNLYWYRQAAGRGLQLLFYSVGIGQISSEVPQNLSASRPQDRQFILSSKKLLLSDSGFYLCAWSDRSGGFYYGYTFGSGTRLTVV.

The chain has TRBV13 and TRBJ1-3; no clear D gene. With 4 bases removed from V and 0 bases from J, the gap between germline ends came to 13 bases. Germline CDR1 is PRHDT and CDR2 is FYEKMQ (reference sequence). The CDR3 covers 16 residues. CDR3 bases: TGTGCCAGCAGCTCCCAGGTCGACGACTCTGGAAACACCATATATTTT. This sequence encodes CASSSQVDDSGNTIYF.

The rearrangement uses TRBV7-9 and TRBJ1-1; 9 bases match TRBD1. This CDR3 has 18 residues. V lost 5 bases and J lost 5; bases outside the gene matches: 18. CDR1 and CDR2 (germline): SEHNR, FQNEAQ (reference sequence). The CDR3 spells CASSPTWTGDSEWTEAFF. In DNA, the CDR3 is TGTGCCAGCAGCCCGACCTGGACAGGGGACTCGGAATGGACTGAAGCTTTCTTT.

The chain recombines TRBV7-2 with TRBJ2-7, with D possibly being TRBD1 (6 bases). V lost 8 bases and J 3 bases, leaving 14 bases between the germline ends. This CDR3 region has 13 residues. Germline assignment: CDR1 SGHTA and CDR2 FQGNSA. This chain's CDR3 is CASSPQGLYEQYF. CDR3 DNA: TGTGCCAGCTCCCCCCAGGGGCTCTACGAGCAGTACTTC.

The chain couples TRBV27 to TRBJ2-2; D is unclear. Between the trimmed V and J ends, which lost 3 bases and 6 bases, there was a span of 8 bases. This CDR3 has 13 residues. The germline gives CDR1 MNHEY, CDR2 SMNVEV (reference sequence). The CDR3 DNA follows: TGTGCCAGCAGTTTTTCCGGGTCCGGGGAGCTGTTTTTT. Amino acids: CASSFSGSGELFF.

The J gene is TRBJ2-5, the V gene TRBV6-1, with TRBD2 matching over 11 bases. V gave up 6 bases and J gave up 5 bases; unmatched junction bases: 8. The CDR3 totals 15 residues. Germline V gene sequence: CDR1 MNHNS, CDR2 SASEGT. The DNA for the CDR3 is TGTGCCAGCAGCCAACTAGCGGGAGTACTCGAGACCCAGTACTTC. As protein: CASSQLAGVLETQYF.

J is TRBJ2-7 and V is TRBV4-1, with unresolved D. This CDR3 is built from 15 residues. The germline gives CDR1 MGHRA, CDR2 YSYEKL. V lost 0 bases and J lost 6, with 15 bases in between. The CDR3 is CASSQDQFGKTEQYF. Here the CDR3 DNA reads TGCGCCAGCAGCCAAGATCAGTTTGGAAAGACCGAGCAGTACTTC.

The chain combines TRBV5-5 with TRBJ1-4, with D possibly matching TRBD1 (6 bases). The length of the CDR3 is 15 residues. V was cut by 3 bases and J by 3 bases, with 12 bases left in between. Germline lookup yields CDR1 SGHKS and CDR2 YYEKEE (reference sequence). The CDR3 spells CASSSGQSANEKLFF. CDR3 in DNA: TGTGCCAGCAGCTCCGGACAGTCGGCTAATGAAAAACTGTTTTTT.

This sequence joins TRBV7-9 and TRBJ2-7; D remains unclear. The CDR3 contains 13 residues. The germline gives CDR1 SEHNR, CDR2 FQNEAQ (reference sequence). Trimming removed 4 bases at V and 2 bases at J, with 9 bases between. In DNA, the CDR3 is TGTGCCAGCAGCTCCACCGAGACCTACGAGCAGTACTTC. Translated, it gives CASSSTETYEQYF.

This chain connects TRBV7-8 to TRBJ1-1; maybe TRBD1 (6 bases). The CDR3 covers 16 residues. V lost 2 bases and J 2 bases, leaving 15 bases between the germline ends. The germline V gene encodes CDR1 SGHVS and CDR2 FQNEAQ. DNA for the CDR3: TGTGCCAGCAGCTTAACGGGGGGCGTTTACAACACTGAAGCTTTCTTT. Translating it yields CASSLTGGVYNTEAFF.

V is TRBV6-6 and J is TRBJ2-7, with 7 bases identical to TRBD1. The CDR3 length is 14 residues. Germline V lookup: CDR1 MNHNY, CDR2 SVGAGI (reference sequence). Germline trimming cut 6 bases from V and 0 bases from J; bases unmatched to any gene: 5. The CDR3 DNA follows: TGTGCCAGCAGCCTCGGGACAGCCTCCTACGAGCAGTACTTC. Its protein product is CASSLGTASYEQYF.

The chain carries TRBV7-9 and TRBJ2-5, with TRBD1 identical over 10 bases. V shed 5 bases and J 3 bases; nucleotides not matched to a gene: 3. The CDR3 loop spans 14 amino acids. Per the germline V gene, CDR1 is SEHNR and CDR2 is FQNEAQ (reference sequence). The DNA of the CDR3 is TGTGCCAGCAGCCTGACAGGGGGCGAAGAGACCCAGTACTTC. This codes for CASSLTGGEETQYF. The whole variable domain, remainder taken from reference TRBV7-9 and TRBJ2-5, is DTGVSQNPRHKITKRGQNVTFRCDPISEHNRLYWYRQTLGQGPEFLTYFQNEAQLEKSRLLSDRFSAERPKGSFSTLEIQRTEQGDSAMYLCASSLTGGEETQYFGPGTRLLVL.